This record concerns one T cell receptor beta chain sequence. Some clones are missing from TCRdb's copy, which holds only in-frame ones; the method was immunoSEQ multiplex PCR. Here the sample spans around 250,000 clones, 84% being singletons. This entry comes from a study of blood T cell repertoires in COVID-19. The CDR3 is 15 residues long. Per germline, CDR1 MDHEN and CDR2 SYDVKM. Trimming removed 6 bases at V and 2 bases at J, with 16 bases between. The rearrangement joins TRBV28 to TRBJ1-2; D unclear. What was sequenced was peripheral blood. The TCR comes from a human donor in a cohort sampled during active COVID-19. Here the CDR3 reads CASSPTGAGNYGYTF. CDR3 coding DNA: TGTGCCAGCAGCCCTACCGGCGCGGGAAACTATGGCTACACCTTC.